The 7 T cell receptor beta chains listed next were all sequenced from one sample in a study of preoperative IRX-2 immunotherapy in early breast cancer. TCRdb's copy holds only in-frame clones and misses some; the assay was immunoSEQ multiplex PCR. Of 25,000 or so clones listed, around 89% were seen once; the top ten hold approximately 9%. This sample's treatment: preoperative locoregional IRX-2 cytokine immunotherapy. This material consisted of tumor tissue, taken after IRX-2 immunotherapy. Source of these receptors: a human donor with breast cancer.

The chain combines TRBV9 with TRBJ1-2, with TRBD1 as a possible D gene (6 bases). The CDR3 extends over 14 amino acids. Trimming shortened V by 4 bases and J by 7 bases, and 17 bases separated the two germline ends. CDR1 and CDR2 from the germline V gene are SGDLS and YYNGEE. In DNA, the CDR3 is TGTGCCAGCAGCCCAAGAACAGGGATCGGTGGCTACACCTTC. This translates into CASSPRTGIGGYTF. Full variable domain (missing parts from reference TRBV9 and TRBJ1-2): DSGVTQTPKHLITATGQRVTLRCSPRSGDLSVYWYQQSLDQGLQFLIQYYNGEERAKGNILERFSAQQFPDLHSELNLSSLELGDSALYFCASSPRTGIGGYTFGSGTRLTVV.

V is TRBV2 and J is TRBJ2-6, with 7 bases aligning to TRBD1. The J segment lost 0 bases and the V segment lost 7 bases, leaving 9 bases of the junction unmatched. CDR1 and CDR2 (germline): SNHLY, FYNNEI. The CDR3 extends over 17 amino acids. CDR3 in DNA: TGTGCCAGCATTGCTAGGGCAGGGGGCTCTGGGGCCAACGTCCTGACTTTC. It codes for CASIARAGGSGANVLTF.

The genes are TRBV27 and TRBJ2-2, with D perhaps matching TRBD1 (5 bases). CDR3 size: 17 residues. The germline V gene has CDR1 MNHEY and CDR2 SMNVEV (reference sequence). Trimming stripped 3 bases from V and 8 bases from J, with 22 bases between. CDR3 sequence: CASSLTPRGRVEGELFF. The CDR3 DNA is TGTGCCAGCAGTTTGACCCCAAGAGGCAGGGTAGAGGGGGAGCTGTTTTTT.

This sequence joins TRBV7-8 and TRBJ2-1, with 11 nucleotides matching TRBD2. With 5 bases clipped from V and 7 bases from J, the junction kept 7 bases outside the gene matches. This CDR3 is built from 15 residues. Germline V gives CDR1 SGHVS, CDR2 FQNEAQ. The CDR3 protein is CASSPERLAGNEQFF. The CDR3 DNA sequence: TGTGCCAGCAGCCCCGAGAGACTAGCGGGAAATGAGCAGTTCTTC.

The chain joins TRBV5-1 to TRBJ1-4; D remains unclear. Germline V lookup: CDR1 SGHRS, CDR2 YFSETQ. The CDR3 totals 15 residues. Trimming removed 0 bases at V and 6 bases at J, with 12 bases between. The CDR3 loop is CASSLVQAKDEKLFF. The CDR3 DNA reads TGCGCCAGCAGCTTGGTCCAGGCCAAGGATGAAAAACTGTTTTTT.

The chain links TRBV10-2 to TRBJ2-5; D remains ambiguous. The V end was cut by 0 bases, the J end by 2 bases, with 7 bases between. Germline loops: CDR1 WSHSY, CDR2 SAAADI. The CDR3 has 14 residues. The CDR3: CASSESRLQETQYF. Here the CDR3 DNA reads TGCGCCAGCAGTGAGTCGAGGTTGCAAGAGACCCAGTACTTC.

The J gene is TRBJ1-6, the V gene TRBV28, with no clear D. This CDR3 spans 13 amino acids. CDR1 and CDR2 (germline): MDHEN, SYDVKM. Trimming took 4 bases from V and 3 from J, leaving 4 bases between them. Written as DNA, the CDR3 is TGTGCCAGCAGTTCCAGCTATAATTCACCCCTCCACTTT. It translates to CASSSSYNSPLHF.